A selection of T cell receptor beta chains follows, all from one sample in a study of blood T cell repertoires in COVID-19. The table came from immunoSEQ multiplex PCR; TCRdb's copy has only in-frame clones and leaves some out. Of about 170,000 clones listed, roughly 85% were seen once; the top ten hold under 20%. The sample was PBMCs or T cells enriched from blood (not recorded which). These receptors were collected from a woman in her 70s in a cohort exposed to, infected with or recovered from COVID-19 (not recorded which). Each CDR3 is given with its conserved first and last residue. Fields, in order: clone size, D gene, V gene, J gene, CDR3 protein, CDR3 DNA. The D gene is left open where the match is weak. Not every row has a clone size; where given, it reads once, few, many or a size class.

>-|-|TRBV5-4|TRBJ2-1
CASEGKGGNEQFF
TGTGCCAGCGAAGGTAAAGGGGGCAATGAGCAGTTCTTC
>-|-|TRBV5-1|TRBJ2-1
CASSPSSYNEQFF
TGCGCCAGCAGCCCTAGCTCCTACAATGAGCAGTTCTTC
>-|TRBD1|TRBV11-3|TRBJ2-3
CASSLDGTGLGDTQYF
TGTGCCAGCAGCTTAGATGGGACAGGGCTGGGGGATACGCAGTATTTT
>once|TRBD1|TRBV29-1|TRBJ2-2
CSANRGGELFF
TGCAGCGCTAACAGGGGCGGGGAGCTGTTTTTT
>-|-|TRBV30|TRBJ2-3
CAWSVLGSDTQYF
TGTGCCTGGAGTGTACTGGGCTCAGATACGCAGTATTTT
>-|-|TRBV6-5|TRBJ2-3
CASSRTPSDTQYF
TGTGCCAGCAGCCGGACTCCCTCGGATACGCAGTATTTT
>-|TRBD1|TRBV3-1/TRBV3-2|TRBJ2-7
CASSPRTGGVRFGVRF
TGTGCCAGCAGCCCAAGGACAGGAGGAGTACGTTTTGGGGTTCGTTTC
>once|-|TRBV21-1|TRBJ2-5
CASSKEATSGSGTQYF
TGTGCCAGCAGCAAAGAAGCGACTAGCGGGAGCGGGACCCAGTACTTC
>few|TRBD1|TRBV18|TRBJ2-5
CASSPGQGHKTQYF
TGTGCCAGCTCACCGGGACAGGGACACAAGACCCAGTACTTC
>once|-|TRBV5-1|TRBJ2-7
CASSLVPAVTYEQYF
TGCGCCAGCAGCTTGGTCCCAGCGGTAACCTACGAGCAGTACTTC
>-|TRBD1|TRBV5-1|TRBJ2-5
CASSAGQEETQYF
TGCGCCAGCAGCGCGGGACAGGAAGAGACCCAGTACTTC
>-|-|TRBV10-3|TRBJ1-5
CAISESRRQPQHF
TGTGCCATCAGTGAGTCGAGGAGGCAGCCCCAGCATTTT
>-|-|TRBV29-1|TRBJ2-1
CSVRGSPTSYNEQFF
TGCAGCGTTCGCGGGTCCCCCACCTCCTACAATGAGCAGTTCTTC
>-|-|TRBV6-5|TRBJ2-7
CASSRSLGTRDEQYF
TGTGCCAGCAGTCGCTCCCTCGGGACAAGGGACGAGCAGTACTTC
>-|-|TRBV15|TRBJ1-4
CATSNGQFEEKLFF
TGTGCCACCAGCAACGGACAGTTCGAAGAAAAACTGTTTTTT
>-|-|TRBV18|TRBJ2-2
CASSPVSRNTGELFF
TGTGCCAGCTCACCAGTGAGTCGGAACACCGGGGAGCTGTTTTTT
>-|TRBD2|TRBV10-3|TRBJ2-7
CAITGLAGGYEQYF
TGTGCCATCACTGGACTAGCGGGAGGGTACGAGCAGTACTTC
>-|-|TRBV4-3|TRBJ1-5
CASSPVTGIDQPQHF
TGCGCCAGCAGCCCCGTTACAGGAATTGATCAGCCCCAGCATTTT
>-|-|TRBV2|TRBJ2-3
CASSEGGAAGDTQYF
TGTGCCAGCAGTGAAGGCGGGGCCGCTGGAGATACGCAGTATTTT
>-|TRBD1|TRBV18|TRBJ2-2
CASSPPGTGVNTGELFF
TGTGCCAGCTCACCACCCGGGACAGGGGTGAACACCGGGGAGCTGTTTTTT
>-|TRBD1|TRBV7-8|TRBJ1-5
CASSLTRDRGYSNQPQHF
TGTGCCAGCAGCTTAACCCGGGACAGGGGCTATAGCAATCAGCCCCAGCATTTT
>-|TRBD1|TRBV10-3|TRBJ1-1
CAISSSGGRRDTEAFF
TGTGCCATCAGTTCTTCAGGGGGACGGAGGGACACTGAAGCTTTCTTT
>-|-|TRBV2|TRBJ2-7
CASSGAYEQYF
TGTGCCAGTTCAGGGGCCTACGAGCAGTACTTC
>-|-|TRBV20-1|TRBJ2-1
CSASPSGTFYNEQFF
TGCAGTGCTAGTCCATCCGGGACATTTTACAATGAGCAGTTCTTC